This T cell receptor beta chain was retrieved from a study of Graves' ophthalmopathy and Graves' hyperthyroidism. The CDR3 sequence is 18 residues long. Germline CDR1 MNHEY, CDR2 SVGEGT. The V and J ends lost 0 bases and 2 bases, in that order; junction bases with no gene match: 3. Hyperthyroidism patients, all newly diagnosed, had under 2 months' duration and ages of 18 to 65. The authors amplified TCR beta CDR3 regions, and they did so from RNA transcripts for repertoire sequencing. In the first round, RT-PCR was carried out with HTBI primers, and a multiplex PCR formed the second round. A single record per CDR3 protein comes from TCRdb applying MiXCR to the multiplex PCR reads. Of about 620,000 distinct CDR3 sequences listed, 22% are singletons.

Sample: peripheral blood. V is TRBV6-2 or TRBV6-3 and J is TRBJ2-6, with 11 bases lining up with TRBD1. The TCR originated in a woman between 18 and 29 years old with stable Graves' hyperthyroidism. Some clones in this sample may be carry-over from other donors' samples. The CDR3 region is CASSYSGQGAAGANVLTF. Here the CDR3 DNA reads TGTGCCAGCAGTTACTCAGGACAGGGGGCCGCTGGGGCCAACGTCCTGACTTTC.